The entry below describes one T cell receptor beta chain. Its antigen is not known. TCRdb recomputed calls from the RT-PCR reads with MiXCR, one row per CDR3 protein. The table shows over 750,000 distinct CDR3 sequences, with 21% occurring only once. The data are from a study of response to subunit inactivated influenza vaccine. Whole-study findings and limits: A suggestion made by the authors is that each seasonal influenza vaccination recruits few new T cells.

The CDR3 runs to 17 residues. CDR1 and CDR2 (germline): MDHEN, SYDVKM. V was pared by 10 bases and J by 1 base, with 23 bases between. The chain joins TRBV28 to TRBJ2-4; D may match TRBD1 or TRBD2 (5 bases each). This receptor was identified in a man over 45 who received an inactivated influenza vaccine. This material consisted of PBMCs from blood, taken roughly 5 days after vaccination. This CDR3 is CATRRGAGPLAKNIQYF. DNA of the CDR3: TGTGCCACCCGGCGAGGGGCCGGTCCTCTGGCCAAAAACATTCAGTACTTC.